A single T cell receptor beta chain is shown here with its context. Its antigen remains unidentified. Base qualities are missing; no much larger clone stands one base away. This sample is part of a study of shared T cell receptors in the human thymus (dated by TCRdb to about 2021). With respect to the entire study: The study examined how self-reactive, shared T-cell receptor alpha chains are generated in the human thymus.

Library preparation was by the immunoSEQ multiplex PCR assay. The table was pulled from immuneACCESS by TCRdb, which kept in-frame rearrangements only. Such tables lose some clones; where checked, under half of the loss comes from unresolved V genes, and the rest has no known cause. Present in this sample are hundreds of thousands of clones, 88% of which were seen just once. About 0.01% of the sample goes to the ten largest clones. V is trimmed back by 1 base and J by 4 bases, and the junction contains 10 bases that no gene match accounts for. The CDR3 goes from the cysteine to the phenylalanine over 17 residues. Only CDR3 DNA remains: 51 bases, in frame from the first base. CDR1 and CDR2, per the germline V gene, are KGHSH and LQKENI. This same sample was also part of a study on human thymus T cells. As the second paper documents: In Finland, the donors were immunologically healthy infants who were having open corrective cardiac surgery for congenital heart defects. Thymus tissue was obtained as surgical resects removed during corrective cardiac surgery. V and J gene segment usage appeared biased in both thymic and peripheral blood repertoires. The related research found that thymic TCR repertoires overlapped highly between unrelated individuals. TCR alpha and beta repertoires from roughly 8 infant thymus samples and a few related peripheral blood samples were characterized in the study. The cohort included a handful of male and a couple of female infants, with donor ages spanning 7 to 244 days. Thymocytes were freed from the tissue by mechanical means and kept at -70 degrees C as pellets of about 8.5-34 million cells. Genomic DNA was extracted from frozen cell pellets with a QIAsymphony instrument. Using the immunoSEQ multiplex PCR assay, the TCRB and TCRAD loci were amplified from a standardized quantity of quality-controlled genomic DNA. Amplicons spanned the V(D)J region at a length sufficient to cover the CDR3 and identify V and J genes. The amplicons were sequenced on an Illumina platform via the commercial immunoSEQ service. Primer bias and sequencing errors were corrected as previously described, and TCRAD and TCRB were defined on the basis of the IMGT database. Analysis of the repertoires was done with immunoSEQ Analyzer 3.0 and VDJTools and included basic statistics, V/J segment usage, diversity estimates, rarefaction and pairwise overlap. Diversity was estimated with Chao1, ChaoE, Efron-Thisted, Shannon and inverse Simpson indices, and also on datasets down-sampled to the smallest sample. Repertoire overlap was assessed by strict matching of CDR3 nucleotide sequence, V gene and J gene, and clustering was done by Jaccard-based multidimensional scaling. Thymus samples yielded on average roughly 790,000 unique TCRB clonotypes, compared with around 79,000 from blood samples.

This clonotype originated in a boy less than two years old with a congenital heart defect. Donor details come from another sample of the same person, matched by shared clones. The sequenced sample was thymocytes. This chain is built from TRBV18 and TRBJ2-5, and 9 junction bases match TRBD2. At the DNA level, the sequence is TGTGCCAGCTCACCACAGAGGACTAGCGAGACGGGAGAGACCCAGTACTTC. Translation gives CASSPQRTSETGETQYF.